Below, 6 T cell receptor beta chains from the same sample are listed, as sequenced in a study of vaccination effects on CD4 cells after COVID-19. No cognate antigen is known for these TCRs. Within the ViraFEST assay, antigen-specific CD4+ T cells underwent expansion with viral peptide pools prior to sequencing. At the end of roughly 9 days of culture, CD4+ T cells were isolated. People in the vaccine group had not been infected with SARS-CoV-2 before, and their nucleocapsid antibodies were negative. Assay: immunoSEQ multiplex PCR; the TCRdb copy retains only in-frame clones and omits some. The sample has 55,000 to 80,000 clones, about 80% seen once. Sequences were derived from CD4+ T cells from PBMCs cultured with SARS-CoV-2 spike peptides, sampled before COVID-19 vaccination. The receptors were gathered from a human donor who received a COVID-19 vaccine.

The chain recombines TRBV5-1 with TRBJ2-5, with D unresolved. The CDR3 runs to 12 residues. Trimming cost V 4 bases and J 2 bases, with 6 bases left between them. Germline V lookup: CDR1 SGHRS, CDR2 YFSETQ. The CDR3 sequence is CASSRFQETQYF. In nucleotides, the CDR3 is TGCGCCAGCAGCCGATTTCAAGAGACCCAGTACTTC.

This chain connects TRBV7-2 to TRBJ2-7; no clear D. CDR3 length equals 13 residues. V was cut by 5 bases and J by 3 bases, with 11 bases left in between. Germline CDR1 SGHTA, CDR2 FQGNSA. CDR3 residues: CASSPSAGYEQYV. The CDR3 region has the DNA TGTGCCAGCAGCCCATCCGCCGGCTACGAGCAGTACGTC.

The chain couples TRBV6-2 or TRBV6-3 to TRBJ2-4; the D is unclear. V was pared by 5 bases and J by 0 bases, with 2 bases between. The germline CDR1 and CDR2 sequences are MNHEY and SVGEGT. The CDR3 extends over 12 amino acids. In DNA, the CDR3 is TGTGCCAGCAGTCTAGCCAAAAACATTCAGTACTTC. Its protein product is CASSLAKNIQYF.

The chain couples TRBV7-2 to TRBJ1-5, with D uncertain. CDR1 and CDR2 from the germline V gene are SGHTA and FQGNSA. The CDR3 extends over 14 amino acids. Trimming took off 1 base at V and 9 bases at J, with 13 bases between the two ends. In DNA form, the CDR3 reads TGTGCCAGCAGCTTAGAAGGCCGGGCGGGGCCCCAGCATTTT. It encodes CASSLEGRAGPQHF.

This CDR3 reads CASSLGRLATDTQYF. The CDR3 DNA reads TGTGCCAGCAGCTTGGGTCGACTAGCCACAGATACGCAGTATTTT. The V and J genes are TRBV5-6 and TRBJ2-3; the match to TRBD2 covers 7 bases. The CDR3 spans 15 residues. CDR1 is SGHDT and CDR2 is YYEEEE in the germline V gene. Losses at the gene ends were 0 bases for V and 2 bases for J; bases not matched to a gene: 3.

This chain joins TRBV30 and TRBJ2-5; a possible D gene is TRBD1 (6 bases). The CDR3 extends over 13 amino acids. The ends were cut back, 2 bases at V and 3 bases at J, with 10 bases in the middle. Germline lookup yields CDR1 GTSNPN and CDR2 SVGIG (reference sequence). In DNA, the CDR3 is TGTGCCTGGAGTCGGGCAGGGGAAGAGACCCAGTACTTC. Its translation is CAWSRAGEETQYF.